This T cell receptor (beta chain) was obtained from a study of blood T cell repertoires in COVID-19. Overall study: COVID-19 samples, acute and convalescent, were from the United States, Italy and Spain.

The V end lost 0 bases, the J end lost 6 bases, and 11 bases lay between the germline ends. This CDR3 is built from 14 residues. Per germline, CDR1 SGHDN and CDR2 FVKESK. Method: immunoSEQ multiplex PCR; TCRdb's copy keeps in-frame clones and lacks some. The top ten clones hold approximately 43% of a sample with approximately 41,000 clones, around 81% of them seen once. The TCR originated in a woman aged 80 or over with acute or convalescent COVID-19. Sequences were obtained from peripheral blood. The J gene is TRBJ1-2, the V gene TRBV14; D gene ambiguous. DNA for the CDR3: TGTGCCAGCAGCCAAGATCCAAGGAGGCATGGCTACACCTTC. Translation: CASSQDPRRHGYTF.